A single sample is the source of the 24 T cell receptor beta chains below, sequenced in a study of blood T cell repertoires in COVID-19. Assay: immunoSEQ multiplex PCR; the TCRdb copy retains only in-frame clones and omits some. The repertoire includes 100,000 to 150,000 clones, around 74% of them detected once, and over 4.5% sits in the top ten. The sequencing sample was made of peripheral blood. The source is a man in his sixties with acute or convalescent COVID-19.

This rearrangement joins TRBV25-1 to TRBJ2-2, with TRBD1 matching over 10 bases. Germline assignment: CDR1 MGHDK and CDR2 SYGVNS. J was trimmed by 4 bases and V by 6 bases; bases with no gene match: 5. This CDR3 is built from 15 residues. In DNA form, the CDR3 reads TGTGCCAGCAGGCCCGACAGGGGGCGCACCGGGGAGCTGTTTTTT. Translating it yields CASRPDRGRTGELFF.

Points on this clone: Other DNA sequences in the sample encode the same CDR3. Here the CDR3 DNA reads TGTGCCAGCTCACCTGGACAGGGGAGCACCGGGGAGCTGTTTTTT. It translates to CASSPGQGSTGELFF. V gene TRBV18 combines with J gene TRBJ2-2; 9 bases match TRBD1. J lost 4 bases, V lost 3 bases, and 3 bases had no gene match. Germline CDR1 KGHSH, CDR2 LQKENI. The CDR3 loop spans 15 amino acids. Using reference TRBV18 and TRBJ2-2 for the parts outside the CDR3, the full variable domain is NAGVMQNPRHLVRRRGQEARLRCSPMKGHSHVYWYRQLPEEGLKFMVYLQKENIIDESGMPKERFSAEFPKEGPSILRIQQVVRGDSAAYFCASSPGQGSTGELFFGEGSRLTVL.

This rearrangement joins TRBV15 to TRBJ1-2, with D unclear. The length of the CDR3 is 14 residues. From germline, CDR1 is LNHNV and CDR2 YYDKDF (reference sequence). Trimming took 0 bases from V and 5 from J, leaving 10 bases between them. The CDR3 bases are TGTGCCACCAGCAGAGAGTCCCGGGGATATGGCTACACCTTC. Amino acid sequence: CATSRESRGYGYTF.

This chain connects TRBV11-2 to TRBJ1-2; D is perhaps TRBD1 (5 bases). Trimming shortened V by 2 bases and J by 9 bases, and 13 bases separated the two germline ends. Per the germline V gene, CDR1 is SGHAT and CDR2 is FQNNGV. This CDR3 has 13 amino acids. CDR3 DNA sequence: TGTGCCAGCAGCTTAAACCCAGGGAATAGCTACACCTTC. It translates to CASSLNPGNSYTF.

The CDR3 protein is CASSRGGYTDTQYF. As DNA, the CDR3 is TGTGCCAGCAGTCGCGGGGGGTACACAGATACGCAGTATTTT. V gene TRBV7-3 combines with J gene TRBJ2-3; 8 nucleotides align to TRBD2. The CDR3 length is 14 residues. J gave up 2 bases and V 6 bases, and 4 bases lay outside the gene matches. In germline, CDR1 is SGHTA, CDR2 FQGTGA.

The V call is TRBV12-5, the J call TRBJ1-1; 11 bases are a match to TRBD1. Losses at the gene ends were 10 bases for V and 6 bases for J; bases not matched to a gene: 4. CDR1 is LGHNT and CDR2 is FRNRAP in the germline V gene. The CDR3 loop spans 12 amino acids. The CDR3 DNA reads TGTGCTAACAGGGACAGGGGGGCTGAAGCTTTCTTT. The encoded protein is CANRDRGAEAFF.

As to this clone: The conserved closing phenylalanine or tryptophan is absent in this CDR3, likely reflecting a read error. It is unclear where the CDR3 begins or ends on the DNA, so no DNA is shown, and the CDR3 is as TCRdb lists it. CDR3 sequence: CASRTIYSPLGQDLTL. V and J are TRBV9 and TRBJ1-1; TRBD1, as called in the table, went unchecked against the DNA. The CDR3 extends over 16 residues, inclusive of both ends. In germline, CDR1 is SGDLS, CDR2 YYNGEE.

The chain combines TRBV5-4 with TRBJ2-1; 8 nucleotides match TRBD1. The ends lost 3 bases at V and 2 bases at J; junction bases unmatched: 4. CDR3 length equals 15 residues. CDR1 SGHNT and CDR2 YYREEE come from the germline V gene (reference sequence). The CDR3 nucleotides are TGTGCCAGCAGCTCCGGACAGGGCGCCTACAATGAGCAGTTCTTC. Translated, it gives CASSSGQGAYNEQFF.

The CDR3: CASSRGQSGNSPLHF. The CDR3 DNA reads TGCGCCAGCAGCCGGGGACAGTCGGGGAATTCACCCCTCCACTTT. The rearrangement uses TRBV4-1 and TRBJ1-6, with 7 bases matching TRBD1. Germline CDR1 reads MGHRA; CDR2 reads YSYEKL. Trimming at V came to 4 bases and at J to 7 bases, leaving 7 bases not matched to a gene. The CDR3 is 15 amino acids.

This clone has a handful of counts. The chain carries TRBV19 and TRBJ2-3, with D unresolved. The CDR3 extends over 15 amino acids. V lost 7 bases to trimming and J lost 0 bases, with 14 bases between them. From germline, CDR1 is LNHDA and CDR2 SQIVND (reference sequence). The CDR3 bases are TGTGCCAGTATTGATCCAGGTGTTAGCACAGATACGCAGTATTTT. Protein sequence: CASIDPGVSTDTQYF.

The chain recombines TRBV30 with TRBJ2-6, with D possibly TRBD1 on 6 matching bases. The V end lost 3 bases, the J end lost 4 bases, and 16 bases lay between the germline ends. CDR1 is GTSNPN, CDR2 SVGIG, per germline (reference sequence). The CDR3 has 16 amino acids. CDR3 in DNA: TGTGCCTGGAGCATCCCGAGGACAGCCGGGGCCAACGTCCTGACTTTC. Amino acid sequence: CAWSIPRTAGANVLTF.

This clone has just a few counts. V usage is TRBV28 and J usage is TRBJ2-7; 10 positions match TRBD2. In germline, CDR1 is MDHEN, CDR2 SYDVKM. The V and J ends lost 6 bases and 7 bases, in that order; junction bases with no gene match: 3. This CDR3 is built from 12 residues. Here the CDR3 reads CASSQLAGEQYF. The CDR3 DNA reads TGTGCCAGCAGCCAACTAGCGGGGGAGCAGTACTTC.

This sequence joins TRBV6-1 and TRBJ2-3, with D tentatively TRBD1 (5 bases). Germline CDR1 and CDR2: MNHNS and SASEGT. V was clipped by 0 bases and J by 8 bases, with 30 bases between them. This CDR3 is 20 amino acids long. The DNA of the CDR3 is TGTGCCAGCAGTGAAGCAACATCGGCTCCAAGGTCCACCAAGGGGTCTACGCAGTATTTT. This gives the protein CASSEATSAPRSTKGSTQYF.

For the CDR3, the DNA is TGTGCCATCAGTGAGTCTCCAGTCTATGGCTACACCTTC. Translated: CAISESPVYGYTF. The chain carries TRBV10-3 and TRBJ1-2; D ambiguous. This CDR3 is built from 13 residues. Germline V gene sequence: CDR1 ENHRY, CDR2 SYGVKD. V was clipped by 0 bases and J by 4 bases, with 6 bases between them.

The chain employs TRBV24-1 and TRBJ2-1; 11 bases line up with TRBD1. The CDR3 length is 18 residues. V shed 2 bases and J 4 bases; nucleotides not matched to a gene: 9. Germline assignment: CDR1 KGHDR and CDR2 SFDVKD. In DNA form, the CDR3 reads TGTGCCACCAGTGATTCTTCGGGGGGACAGGGGGTTTACAATGAGCAGTTCTTC. Its protein product is CATSDSSGGQGVYNEQFF.

The chain joins TRBV19 to TRBJ2-1, with 8 bases lining up with TRBD1. Germline lookup yields CDR1 LNHDA and CDR2 SQIVND (reference sequence). Trimming cost V 9 bases and J 6 bases; bases outside gene matches: 13. This CDR3 has 15 residues. The CDR3 sequence is CASASQGAWVNEQFF. The CDR3 DNA reads as TGTGCCAGCGCATCGCAGGGGGCATGGGTCAATGAGCAGTTCTTC.

This clone was counted once. This chain uses TRBV4-1 with TRBJ2-2, with D perhaps matching TRBD2 (6 bases). V was pared by 2 bases and J by 4 bases, with 11 bases between. CDR3 size: 15 residues. Germline V CDR1 and CDR2: MGHRA, YSYEKL. The CDR3 DNA sequence: TGCGCCAGCAGCCAAATAGGGCGGGGCACCGGGGAGCTGTTTTTT. Its translation is CASSQIGRGTGELFF.

The gene calls are TRBV27 and TRBJ2-7; the match to TRBD1 covers 9 bases. Unmatched junction bases numbered 8, after V lost 4 bases and J lost 4 bases. The germline CDR1 and CDR2 sequences are MNHEY and SMNVEV (reference sequence). The CDR3 has 15 residues. This CDR3 is CASSSGTGITYEQYF. CDR3 DNA sequence: TGTGCCAGCAGTTCTGGGACAGGGATCACTTACGAGCAGTACTTC.

The J gene is TRBJ2-3, the V gene TRBV2; TRBD2 matches at 13 bases. This CDR3 has 15 residues. Germline assignment: CDR1 SNHLY and CDR2 FYNNEI. The J segment lost 2 bases and the V segment lost 6 bases, leaving 2 bases of the junction unmatched. The CDR3 is CASRGLAGYTDTQYF. The CDR3 DNA reads TGTGCCAGCAGGGGACTAGCGGGGTACACAGATACGCAGTATTTT.

The rearrangement joins TRBV24-1 to TRBJ2-3; maybe TRBD2 (7 bases). The germline CDR1 and CDR2 sequences are KGHDR and SFDVKD. This CDR3 comprises 15 residues. V shed 4 bases and J shed 2 bases, with 12 bases lying between them. CDR3 protein: CATSDPAGATDTQYF. The DNA for the CDR3 is TGTGCCACCAGTGACCCGGCGGGGGCCACAGATACGCAGTATTTT.

The chain combines TRBV7-9 with TRBJ1-2; a weak D match, TRBD1 (5 bases). V lost 5 bases and J 2 bases, leaving 9 bases between the germline ends. Germline assignment: CDR1 SEHNR and CDR2 FQNEAQ (reference sequence). This CDR3 is 13 amino acids long. The CDR3 loop reads CASSETDNYGYTF. The CDR3 region has the DNA TGTGCCAGCAGCGAGACAGACAACTATGGCTACACCTTC.

The chain joins TRBV6-4 to TRBJ2-2; 10 bases line up with TRBD2. The CDR3 has 14 amino acids. With V trimmed by 5 bases and J by 4 bases, 1 base remained unmatched. Looked up from germline, CDR1 is MRHNA and CDR2 is SNTAGT. The CDR3 region has the DNA TGTGCCAGCAGTAGCGGGGGGGCCACCGGGGAGCTGTTTTTT. Its translation is CASSSGGATGELFF.

This sequence joins TRBV28 and TRBJ1-2, with 7 positions matching TRBD1. J lost 3 bases, V lost 4 bases, and 17 bases had no gene match. This CDR3 region has 18 residues. In germline, CDR1 is MDHEN, CDR2 SYDVKM. CDR3 DNA: TGTGCCAGCAGTTCAGTAGACTTCTCAGGGGGAGGCTACTATGGCTACACCTTC. It is translated as CASSSVDFSGGGYYGYTF.

The chain combines TRBV10-2 with TRBJ2-7; 10 bases are a match to TRBD2. The J segment lost 1 base and the V segment lost 7 bases, leaving 7 bases of the junction unmatched. CDR1 is WSHSY and CDR2 is SAAADI in the germline V gene. CDR3 length: 15 residues. CDR3 DNA: TGCGCCAGCACCCTAACGACTAGCGGGTCCTACGAGCAGTACTTC. Its protein product is CASTLTTSGSYEQYF.